Shown below are 18 T cell receptor beta chains from a single sample sequenced in a study of T cell repertoires in cytomegalovirus infection (dated by TCRdb to between 2017 and 2020). These receptors have no identified antigens. The intended sense of this specimen's treatment or condition label: in vitro stimulation with specific CMV peptide epitopes to enrich CMV-specific T cells. The listed sequencing device is Illumina HiSeq 1500. TCRdb reprocessing: public reads trimmed at Q25 with fastp, clones called with MiXCR, in-frame beta chains kept. Rows matching on CDR3 protein sequence are summarized as one entry with the most common DNA and genes. For this sample there are hundreds of thousands of distinct CDR3 sequences; 31% appear just once. The top ten constitute roughly an eighth of the sample. The sample here was cultured CD8+ T cells from PBMCs, taken from culture after CMV antigen stimulation. Receptors originate from a human donor in good health (CMV status not recorded). Some clones in this sample may be carry-over from other donors' samples.

This clonotype was counted between two and nine times. The V call is TRBV7-9, the J call TRBJ1-5; D possibly corresponds to TRBD1 (5 bases). CDR3 length: 16 amino acids. Germline V CDR1 and CDR2: SEHNR, FQNEAQ (reference sequence). The V end was cut by 1 base, the J end by 2 bases, with 12 bases between. This CDR3 reads CASSLGARAGNQPQHF. CDR3 sequence (DNA): TGTGCCAGCAGCTTAGGTGCCAGGGCAGGCAATCAGCCCCAGCATTTT.

This chain links TRBV4-1 with TRBJ2-1; TRBD2 is a possible D gene (6 bases). The germline V and J ends were trimmed by 1 base and 5 bases, with 12 bases remaining between them. Germline CDR1 reads MGHRA; CDR2 reads YSYEKL. This CDR3 is built from 15 residues. The CDR3, as DNA: TGCGCCAGCAGCCAAGCAACGGGGGAGGACAATGAGCAGTTCTTC. Amino acid sequence: CASSQATGEDNEQFF.

This clonotype showed up just a few times. V and J are TRBV7-9 and TRBJ1-2; unclear D gene. The CDR3 contains 13 residues. Germline V gene sequence: CDR1 SEHNR, CDR2 FQNEAQ (reference sequence). V gave up 1 base and J gave up 6 bases, with 9 bases separating them. DNA for the CDR3: TGTGCCAGCAGCTTAGGCCTCAGCAATGGCTACACCTTC. Amino acid sequence: CASSLGLSNGYTF.

The rearrangement links TRBV20-1 to TRBJ2-1; the D gene could be TRBD1 or TRBD2 (5 bases each). CDR3 length: 17 amino acids. The V gene's germline CDR1 is DFQATT and CDR2 SNEGSKA (reference sequence). V was shortened by 6 bases and J by 0 bases, with 21 bases between the two germline ends. CDR3 nucleotide sequence: TGCAGTGCCAGAACGCCGCCGGGGACCGGCTCCTACAATGAGCAGTTCTTC. The encoded protein is CSARTPPGTGSYNEQFF.

The V call is TRBV7-6, the J call TRBJ2-7; D possibly matches TRBD1 or TRBD2 (5 bases each). Looked up from germline, CDR1 is SGHVS and CDR2 is FNYEAQ. This CDR3 contains 15 residues. With 4 bases removed from V and 9 bases from J, the gap between germline ends came to 22 bases. The CDR3 here is CASSSAPGSDYWQYF. The CDR3 DNA reads as TGTGCCAGCAGCTCCGCCCCAGGGTCCGACTACTGGCAGTACTTC. The variable domain in full, with the rest retrieved from reference TRBV7-6 and TRBJ2-7, is GAGVSQSPRYKVTKRGQDVALRCDPISGHVSLYWYRQALGQGPEFLTYFNYEAQQDKSGLPNDRFSAERPEGSISTLTIQRTEQRDSAMYRCASSSAPGSDYWQYFGPGTRLTVT.

This chain links TRBV19 with TRBJ1-2; 7 bases map to TRBD1. Trimming cost V 9 bases and J 5 bases; bases outside gene matches: 12. CDR3 size: 14 residues. Looked up from germline, CDR1 is LNHDA and CDR2 is SQIVND (reference sequence). Written as DNA, the CDR3 is TGTGCCAGCAATGCCGGACAGGTACCGTATGGCTACACCTTC. Translated: CASNAGQVPYGYTF.

The chain combines TRBV6-5 with TRBJ1-2; a possible D gene is TRBD1 (5 bases). Germline V gene sequence: CDR1 MNHEY, CDR2 SVGAGI. Trimming pared 0 bases from V and 8 bases from J, leaving 10 bases between. There are 13 residues in the CDR3. CDR3 protein: CASSYSGTGGYTF. The CDR3 bases are TGTGCCAGCAGTTACTCGGGGACTGGCGGCTACACCTTC.

The chain recombines TRBV10-1 with TRBJ2-7; D is ambiguous. CDR3 size: 11 residues. Trimming took off 4 bases at V and 6 bases at J, with 7 bases between the two ends. Germline lookup yields CDR1 WNHNN and CDR2 SYGVQD (reference sequence). CDR3 nucleotide sequence: TGCGCCAGCAGTGCAAATGGCGAGCAGTACTTC. It translates to CASSANGEQYF.

This clonotype has a single count. The V gene is TRBV5-4, the J gene TRBJ1-5; no clear D gene. There are 16 residues in the CDR3. V was pared by 9 bases and J by 0 bases, with 19 bases between. Germline V gene sequence: CDR1 SGHNT, CDR2 YYREEE (reference sequence). The CDR3 DNA reads as TGTGCCACCCAATCCGGGGAGCTCGGTAGCAATCAGCCCCAGCATTTT. This translates into CATQSGELGSNQPQHF.

This clonotype was seen at least ten times. V usage is TRBV7-6 and J usage is TRBJ2-2; tentative D call: TRBD2 (5 bases). Germline lookup yields CDR1 SGHVS and CDR2 FNYEAQ. Trimming removed 7 bases from V and 4 bases from J, with 19 bases in between. The CDR3 loop spans 16 amino acids. This CDR3 reads CASTKEGAVPTGELFF. The CDR3 DNA reads TGTGCCAGCACAAAAGAAGGAGCGGTTCCCACCGGGGAGCTGTTTTTT.

This clonotype was observed at least ten times. V is TRBV7-9 and J is TRBJ2-5; D is unclear. Germline V lookup: CDR1 SEHNR, CDR2 FQNEAQ (reference sequence). CDR3 length: 14 amino acids. V lost 1 base and J lost 2, with 8 bases in between. CDR3 coding DNA: TGTGCCAGCAGCTTAGGACCCAGTCAAGAGACCCAGTACTTC. This encodes CASSLGPSQETQYF.

The V call is TRBV7-6, the J call TRBJ2-1, with TRBD2 matching over 8 bases. The CDR3 sequence is 19 residues long. Germline CDR1 is SGHVS and CDR2 is FNYEAQ. After removal of 0 bases from V and 0 bases from J, the junction contained 10 bases not matched to a gene. The CDR3 spells CASSLALAGRPSSYNEQFF. The CDR3 DNA reads TGTGCCAGCAGCTTAGCCTTAGCGGGGCGACCATCCTCCTACAATGAGCAGTTCTTC.

The rearrangement links TRBV7-2 to TRBJ2-2; 10 positions agree with TRBD1. CDR3 length: 13 amino acids. Germline CDR1 SGHTA, CDR2 FQGNSA. V trimming: 10 bases; J trimming: 5 bases; junction bases outside the gene matches: 4. The CDR3 loop is CATGQGGTGELFF. CDR3 bases: TGTGCCACCGGACAGGGGGGTACCGGGGAGCTGTTTTTT.

This clonotype was seen ten or more times. At one end, the junction sequence differs from germline, possibly due to a read error. The chain's CDR3 is CASSPAVNTEAFF. CDR3 nucleotide sequence: TGTGCTAGCAGCCCTGCGGTGAACACTGAAGCTTTCTTT. The V and J genes are TRBV7-9 and TRBJ1-1; D remains ambiguous. The CDR3 runs to 13 residues. Germline V lookup: CDR1 SEHNR, CDR2 FQNEAQ (reference sequence).

This clonotype has only a few counts. V gene TRBV2 combines with J gene TRBJ2-7; no reliable D call. V was trimmed by 5 bases and J by 3 bases, leaving 8 bases between them. The CDR3 loop spans 12 amino acids. Per germline, CDR1 SNHLY and CDR2 FYNNEI. DNA of the CDR3: TGTGCCAGCAGTCCAGTCAACTACGAGCAGTACTTC. It codes for CASSPVNYEQYF. The whole variable domain, remainder taken from reference TRBV2 and TRBJ2-7, is EPEVTQTPSHQVTQMGQEVILRCVPISNHLYFYWYRQILGQKVEFLVSFYNNEISEKSEIFDDQFSVERPDGSNFTLKIRSTKLEDSAMYFCASSPVNYEQYFGPGTRLTVT.

This clonotype has a handful of counts. The rearrangement uses TRBV6-5 and TRBJ2-3; D assignment may be TRBD1 or TRBD2 (6 bases each). Trimming left V 6 bases short and J 4 bases short, with 23 bases between. This CDR3 has 17 amino acids. The germline V gene has CDR1 MNHEY and CDR2 SVGAGI. The CDR3 loop is CASSLSPGAPHADTQYF. Here the CDR3 DNA reads TGTGCCAGCAGCCTCTCCCCGGGGGCCCCACATGCAGATACGCAGTATTTT.

The chain has TRBV6-2 or TRBV6-3 and TRBJ2-7; D unclear. The CDR3 loop spans 13 amino acids. Trimming stripped 0 bases from V and 4 bases from J, with 7 bases between. Germline V lookup: CDR1 MNHEY, CDR2 SVGEGT. This CDR3 reads CASSYSALYEQYV. The CDR3 coding sequence is TGTGCCAGCAGTTACTCGGCCTTATACGAGCAGTACGTC.

This CDR3 is CASSMRDTLRAEAFF. The CDR3 nucleotides are TGTGCCAGCAGCATGCGGGACACCCTCAGGGCTGAAGCTTTCTTT. J is TRBJ1-1 and V is TRBV7-9; TRBD1 is a possible D gene (6 bases). The CDR3 has 15 amino acids. V was trimmed by 5 bases and J by 6 bases, leaving 19 bases between them. The germline CDR1 and CDR2 sequences are SEHNR and FQNEAQ (reference sequence).